Listed below are T cell receptor beta chains from one sample, sequenced in a study of blood T cell repertoires in COVID-19. The data were produced by immunoSEQ multiplex PCR, yet TCRdb's version contains in-frame clones alone and is incomplete. The sample holds 120,000 to 150,000 clones, 70% to 90% seen once. The sample comprised peripheral blood. The receptors here all came from a man over 45 with acute or convalescent COVID-19. Each CDR3 is given with its conserved first and last residue. The order of the fields is D gene, CDR3 length, clone size, J gene, V gene, CDR3 DNA, CDR3 protein. D genes are given only for firm matches. Some rows have no size entry. The others give once, few or many, or a class for an expanded clone.

d_call: -
cdr3_length: 15
clone_size: -
j_call: TRBJ1-1
v_call: TRBV5-6
cdr3_nt: TGTGCCAGCAGCTTGTCAGGGGCGCGTAAAACTGAAGCTTTCTTT
cdr3_aa: CASSLSGARKTEAFF

d_call: -
cdr3_length: 10
clone_size: -
j_call: TRBJ2-5
v_call: TRBV29-1
cdr3_nt: TGCAGCGTCTTCCTCGGGACCCAGTACTTC
cdr3_aa: CSVFLGTQYF

d_call: TRBD1
cdr3_length: 15
clone_size: once
j_call: TRBJ1-6
v_call: TRBV19
cdr3_nt: TGTGCCAGTAGGGAGGGGGCAGGTTATAATTCACCCCTCCACTTT
cdr3_aa: CASREGAGYNSPLHF

d_call: TRBD1
cdr3_length: 15
clone_size: few
j_call: TRBJ1-5
v_call: TRBV3-1/TRBV3-2
cdr3_nt: TGTGCCAGCAGCCAATCCGGGACAGACCATCAGCCCCAGCATTTT
cdr3_aa: CASSQSGTDHQPQHF

d_call: TRBD1
cdr3_length: 14
clone_size: -
j_call: TRBJ1-1
v_call: TRBV13
cdr3_nt: TGTGCCAGCAGCTTGGGGACAGGGCGAACTGAAGCTTTCTTT
cdr3_aa: CASSLGTGRTEAFF

d_call: -
cdr3_length: 17
clone_size: -
j_call: TRBJ2-1
v_call: TRBV18
cdr3_nt: TGTGCCAGCTCACCCCCCCTGAGGGGGGGGCCCTACAATGAGCAGTTCTTC
cdr3_aa: CASSPPLRGGPYNEQFF

d_call: -
cdr3_length: 13
clone_size: -
j_call: TRBJ2-1
v_call: TRBV4-1
cdr3_nt: TGCGCCAGCAGCCAAGGAACGCAGGGAGAGCAGTTCTTC
cdr3_aa: CASSQGTQGEQFF

d_call: TRBD1
cdr3_length: 17
clone_size: once
j_call: TRBJ2-3
v_call: TRBV12-5
cdr3_nt: TGTGCTAGTGCCCTGGCCGGGGACAGGGAGGAAACAGATACGCAGTATTTT
cdr3_aa: CASALAGDREETDTQYF

d_call: -
cdr3_length: 14
clone_size: -
j_call: TRBJ2-7
v_call: TRBV25-1
cdr3_nt: TGTGCCAGCAGTGAATGGGGCCCGACAAGCGAGCAGTACTTC
cdr3_aa: CASSEWGPTSEQYF

d_call: TRBD1
cdr3_length: 15
clone_size: -
j_call: TRBJ2-7
v_call: TRBV4-2
cdr3_nt: TGTGCCAGCAGCCCCCGAGGACAGGGAGGCCACGAGCAGTACTTC
cdr3_aa: CASSPRGQGGHEQYF

d_call: TRBD1
cdr3_length: 16
clone_size: few
j_call: TRBJ2-7
v_call: TRBV28
cdr3_nt: TGTGCCAGCAGTTTATCTACCACGACAGGGGACTACGAGCAGTACTTC
cdr3_aa: CASSLSTTTGDYEQYF

d_call: -
cdr3_length: 13
clone_size: -
j_call: TRBJ1-1
v_call: TRBV25-1
cdr3_nt: TGTGCCAGCAGGGCCGCGGTGAACACTGAAGCTTTCTTT
cdr3_aa: CASRAAVNTEAFF

d_call: TRBD2
cdr3_length: 17
clone_size: -
j_call: TRBJ2-1
v_call: TRBV19
cdr3_nt: TGTGCCAGTAGTTTCCTAGCGGGTCTTAGCTCCTACAATGAGCAGTTCTTC
cdr3_aa: CASSFLAGLSSYNEQFF

d_call: TRBD1
cdr3_length: 13
clone_size: once
j_call: TRBJ1-1
v_call: TRBV5-6
cdr3_nt: TGTGCCAGCAGCTGGACAGGAGGAATTGAAGCTTTCTTT
cdr3_aa: CASSWTGGIEAFF

d_call: -
cdr3_length: 12
clone_size: once
j_call: TRBJ1-1
v_call: TRBV6-6
cdr3_nt: TGTGCCAGCAGTTACACCTCAGGTGAAGCTTTCTTT
cdr3_aa: CASSYTSGEAFF

d_call: -
cdr3_length: 17
clone_size: -
j_call: TRBJ1-4
v_call: TRBV3-1/TRBV3-2
cdr3_nt: TGTGCCAGCAGCCCCCGGGGGGGGGCGCCCACTAATGAAAAACTGTTTTTT
cdr3_aa: CASSPRGGAPTNEKLFF

d_call: TRBD1
cdr3_length: 14
clone_size: -
j_call: TRBJ2-3
v_call: TRBV30
cdr3_nt: TGTGCCTGGAGCAAGACAGGGGGCCCAGATACGCAGTATTTT
cdr3_aa: CAWSKTGGPDTQYF

d_call: -
cdr3_length: 15
clone_size: -
j_call: TRBJ1-3
v_call: TRBV9
cdr3_nt: TGTGCCAGCACCCTCTCCAGCGTCCCTGGAAACACCATATATTTT
cdr3_aa: CASTLSSVPGNTIYF